These 26 T cell receptor beta chains originate from one sample sequenced in a study of blood T cell repertoires in COVID-19. Some clones are missing from TCRdb's copy, which holds only in-frame ones; the method was immunoSEQ multiplex PCR. This sample has approximately 200,000 clones; approximately 80% occur once, and the top ten carry more than 9%. Sequencing used peripheral blood. The receptors come from a woman aged 80 or over with acute or convalescent COVID-19.

This clone occurred once. The chain links TRBV5-1 to TRBJ2-2; no firm D call. Germline V gene lookup returns CDR1 SGHRS and CDR2 YFSETQ. The V end lost 0 bases, the J end lost 0 bases, and 6 bases lay between the germline ends. The CDR3 runs 15 residues. DNA of the CDR3: TGCGCCAGCAGCTTGGGTGGCTCGAACACCGGGGAGCTGTTTTTT. Its translation is CASSLGGSNTGELFF. Drawing the rest from reference TRBV5-1 and TRBJ2-2, the complete variable domain is KAGVTQTPRYLIKTRGQQVTLSCSPISGHRSVSWYQQTPGQGLQFLFEYFSETQRNKGNFPGRFSGRQFSNSRSEMNVSTLELGDSALYLCASSLGGSNTGELFFGEGSRLTVL.

This sequence joins TRBV19 and TRBJ2-2; 10 positions agree with TRBD2. CDR3 length: 16 residues. Germline CDR1 and CDR2: LNHDA and SQIVND (reference sequence). V gave up 6 bases and J gave up 6 bases; unmatched junction bases: 10. The CDR3 protein is CASSTFASGSPGELFF. CDR3 nucleotides: TGTGCCAGTAGCACATTCGCTAGCGGGAGTCCCGGGGAGCTGTTTTTT.

The chain carries TRBV5-4 and TRBJ1-4; 7 bases align to TRBD1. The germline V gene has CDR1 SGHNT and CDR2 YYREEE (reference sequence). V shed 4 bases and J 0 bases; nucleotides not matched to a gene: 3. The CDR3 has 15 residues. In DNA, the CDR3 is TGTGCCAGCAGCAGTGACAGGGCAACTAATGAAAAACTGTTTTTT. It encodes CASSSDRATNEKLFF. The whole variable domain, filled in from reference TRBV5-4 and TRBJ1-4, reads ETGVTQSPTHLIKTRGQQVTLRCSSQSGHNTVSWYQQALGQGPQFIFQYYREEENGRGNFPPRFSGLQFPNYSSELNVNALELDDSALYLCASSSDRATNEKLFFGSGTQLSVL.

The chain combines TRBV6-1 with TRBJ2-7; TRBD2 matches 7 bases. V lost 3 bases and J lost 3; bases outside the gene matches: 11. The CDR3 is 16 amino acids. In germline, CDR1 is MNHNS, CDR2 SASEGT. The CDR3 region is CASSESGASGIYEQYF. The CDR3 region has the DNA TGTGCCAGCAGTGAGAGTGGGGCTAGCGGAATCTACGAGCAGTACTTC.

CDR3 amino acids: CASLSGEQFF. The CDR3 DNA is TGTGCCAGCCTTAGCGGGGAGCAGTTCTTC. The chain employs TRBV28 and TRBJ2-1, with 7 bases aligning to TRBD2. CDR1 is MDHEN, CDR2 SYDVKM, per germline. V lost 8 bases, J lost 10 bases, and 2 bases stayed unmatched. This CDR3 region has 10 residues.

This chain links TRBV29-1 with TRBJ2-1, with 10 nucleotides matching TRBD1. V was clipped by 4 bases and J by 7 bases; unmatched bases: 7. The V gene's germline CDR1 is SQVTM and CDR2 ANQGSEA. This CDR3 contains 14 residues. CDR3: CSVARDRGLNEQFF. The CDR3 DNA sequence: TGCAGCGTTGCTCGAGACAGGGGGCTGAATGAGCAGTTCTTC.

V is TRBV19 and J is TRBJ2-5; 7 bases match TRBD1. The CDR3 loop spans 15 amino acids. Losses at the gene ends were 7 bases for V and 1 base for J; bases not matched to a gene: 9. In germline, CDR1 is LNHDA, CDR2 SQIVND (reference sequence). The CDR3 bases are TGTGCCAGTAATACGGGACAGACTTTCCAAGAGACCCAGTACTTC. Translating it yields CASNTGQTFQETQYF.

The V and J genes are TRBV5-5 and TRBJ1-5, with 11 bases lining up with TRBD1. The germline V gene encodes CDR1 SGHKS and CDR2 YYEKEE (reference sequence). V was clipped by 3 bases and J by 4 bases; unmatched bases: 12. The CDR3 totals 18 residues. The CDR3 DNA reads as TGTGCCAGCAGCTCGGGCTTTTGGACAGGGGGCGAAAATCAGCCCCAGCATTTT. Protein: CASSSGFWTGGENQPQHF.

In this sample, this clone turned up once. This CDR3 reads CASSPLYLADEQYF. Written as DNA, the CDR3 is TGTGCCAGCAGTCCCCTTTACCTGGCGGACGAGCAGTACTTC. The chain employs TRBV27 and TRBJ2-7; D is uncertain. V lost 5 bases, J lost 5 bases, and 16 bases lay in between. The CDR3 sequence is 14 residues long. Per germline, CDR1 MNHEY and CDR2 SMNVEV (reference sequence).

Concerning this clone itself: A far larger clone is one nucleotide away, so this likely arose from a read error. This rearrangement joins TRBV19 to TRBJ1-1, with 8 bases identical to TRBD1. The CDR3 consists of 13 residues. Germline-derived CDR1 and CDR2 are LNHDA and SQIVND (reference sequence). Trimming removed 6 bases from V and 4 bases from J; junction bases left unmatched: 4. CDR3 in amino acids: CASSLTGGTEAFF. The CDR3 region has the DNA TGTGCCAGTAGCCTTACAGGGGGCACTGAAGCTTTCTTT.

The gene calls are TRBV9 and TRBJ2-3, with D possibly being TRBD2 (5 bases). Germline V gene lookup returns CDR1 SGDLS and CDR2 YYNGEE. The CDR3 is made up of 14 amino acids. Trimming removed 3 bases at V and 6 bases at J, with 14 bases between. The CDR3 DNA is TGTGCCAGCAGCGAGACTACCTTTACGGATACGCAGTATTTT. Amino acid sequence: CASSETTFTDTQYF.

In this sample, this clone turned up once. The V and J genes are TRBV6-5 and TRBJ2-7; D remains ambiguous. Germline values: CDR1 MNHEY, CDR2 SVGAGI. CDR3 length: 14 amino acids. V was trimmed by 0 bases and J by 1 base, leaving 7 bases between them. The DNA of the CDR3 is TGTGCCAGCAGTTACTCGGCGGAGTCCTACGAGCAGTACTTC. It encodes CASSYSAESYEQYF.

The chain couples TRBV6-5 to TRBJ1-2, with 10 bases lining up with TRBD1. V shed 8 bases and J 8 bases; nucleotides not matched to a gene: 11. Germline CDR1 is MNHEY and CDR2 is SVGAGI. This CDR3 has 14 residues. CDR3 loop: CASRRDRGLGGYTF. The CDR3 DNA reads as TGTGCCAGCCGCCGGGACAGGGGACTAGGGGGCTACACCTTC.

In its sample, this clone was seen once. This sequence joins TRBV7-2 and TRBJ2-3; tentatively, D is TRBD2 (6 bases). This CDR3 spans 15 amino acids. V shed 2 bases and J shed 7 bases, with 16 bases lying between them. Germline V lookup: CDR1 SGHTA, CDR2 FQGNSA. The CDR3 region has the DNA TGTGCCAGCAGCTTACGGGCGGGGTCAGGAAATACGCAGTATTTT. Its translation is CASSLRAGSGNTQYF.

V is TRBV18 and J is TRBJ2-7; tentatively, D is TRBD2 (6 bases). Germline CDR1 reads KGHSH; CDR2 reads LQKENI. This CDR3 has 15 residues. V lost 4 bases and J lost 6, with 19 bases in between. CDR3: CASSRIRDVEGEQYF. Written as DNA, the CDR3 is TGTGCCAGCTCACGAATACGGGACGTGGAGGGCGAGCAGTACTTC.

J is TRBJ1-1 and V is TRBV7-2; a weak D match, TRBD1 (5 bases). V was pared by 6 bases and J by 1 base, with 21 bases between. This CDR3 spans 17 amino acids. Germline V gene data show CDR1 as SGHTA and CDR2 as FQGNSA. CDR3 sequence (DNA): TGTGCCAGCAGTCCGTCTTGGGGGGTTAGAGGGAACACTGAAGCTTTCTTT. This encodes CASSPSWGVRGNTEAFF.

This chain joins TRBV4-3 and TRBJ1-4; D gene uncertain. The CDR3 sequence is 17 residues long. Germline V gene lookup returns CDR1 LGHNA and CDR2 YSLEER. V lost 1 base and J 0 bases, leaving 12 bases between the germline ends. The CDR3 sequence: CASSQGVRSATNEKLFF. The CDR3 DNA sequence: TGCGCCAGCAGCCAAGGGGTAAGGAGCGCAACTAATGAAAAACTGTTTTTT.

The rearrangement links TRBV2 to TRBJ1-1; TRBD1 is a possible D gene (5 bases). Germline V gene lookup returns CDR1 SNHLY and CDR2 FYNNEI. Deletions cut 2 bases from V and 12 bases from J, with 16 bases between. This CDR3 region has 13 residues. CDR3 region: CASSEPLSGWSFF. CDR3 sequence (DNA): TGTGCCAGCAGTGAACCCCTTTCAGGGTGGTCTTTCTTT.

This clone was counted once. At one of its ends the junction is not consistent with the germline gene, which may arise from a read error. CDR3 coding DNA: TGTGCCAGCACCTTGACAGGGGAGAACACTGAAGCTTTCTTT. Its translation is CASTLTGENTEAFF. The V call is TRBV5-6, the J call TRBJ1-1; 8 nucleotides agree with TRBD1. CDR3 size: 14 residues. CDR1 is SGHDT and CDR2 is YYEEEE in the germline V gene. The variable domain in full, completed from reference TRBV5-6 and TRBJ1-1, reads DAGVTQSPTHLIKTRGQQVTLRCSPKSGHDTVSWYQQALGQGPQFIFQYYEEEERQRGNFPDRFSGHQFPNYSSELNVNALLLGDSALYLCASTLTGENTEAFFGQGTRLTVV.

The rearrangement links TRBV10-3 to TRBJ2-2, with TRBD2 matching over 8 bases. Germline V lookup: CDR1 ENHRY, CDR2 SYGVKD. The CDR3 contains 14 residues. V dropped 7 bases and J dropped 4; count of bases not matched to a gene: 5. The CDR3 DNA follows: TGTGCCATCATGTCAGGACTAGCCACCGGGGAGCTGTTTTTT. Protein: CAIMSGLATGELFF.

The chain recombines TRBV10-3 with TRBJ2-3; 9 bases map to TRBD1. The CDR3 is 14 residues long. The junction had 5 bases not matched to a gene; V was cut back by 6 bases and J by 4 bases. CDR1 is ENHRY, CDR2 SYGVKD, per germline. DNA of the CDR3: TGTGCCATCAGCCCCGACAGGGGGGCAGATACGCAGTATTTT. It is translated as CAISPDRGADTQYF.

This CDR3 reads CSAWDRGMNTEAFF. The CDR3 nucleotides are TGCAGCGCCTGGGACAGGGGAATGAACACTGAAGCTTTCTTT. This rearrangement joins TRBV29-1 to TRBJ1-1, with TRBD1 identical over 10 bases. The CDR3 spans 14 residues. Germline V gives CDR1 SQVTM, CDR2 ANQGSEA. The trim removed 7 bases at V and 0 bases at J, leaving 5 bases unmatched.

The genes are TRBV7-2 and TRBJ1-4, with 7 bases that match TRBD1. The germline CDR1 and CDR2 sequences are SGHTA and FQGNSA. The trim removed 4 bases at V and 7 bases at J, leaving 15 bases unmatched. The CDR3 sequence is 17 residues long. The CDR3 nucleotides read TGTGCCAGCAGCTCTCTTTCGGGCAGGGGGTGGAGTGAAAAACTGTTTTTT. This encodes CASSSLSGRGWSEKLFF.

This chain uses TRBV6-5 with TRBJ1-1, with no clear D. CDR1 is MNHEY and CDR2 is SVGAGI in the germline V gene. V was trimmed by 7 bases and J by 1 base, leaving 13 bases between them. The CDR3 has 14 amino acids. The CDR3 spells CASMLRVANTEAFF. The CDR3 coding sequence is TGTGCCAGCATGCTCCGGGTGGCGAACACTGAAGCTTTCTTT.

Only a few counts were recorded for this clone. The genes are TRBV5-8 and TRBJ1-3, with D unresolved. V lost 0 bases to trimming and J lost 0 bases, with 7 bases between them. In germline, CDR1 is SGHTS, CDR2 YDEGEE. The CDR3 sequence is 15 residues long. The CDR3 coding sequence is TGTGCCAGCAGCTTGGGGAGCCGCTCTGGAAACACCATATATTTT. It codes for CASSLGSRSGNTIYF.

DNA for the CDR3: TGCGCCAGCAGCTTGGAGACGGGACAGTTGGGGAACACCATATATTTT. This sequence encodes CASSLETGQLGNTIYF. The gene calls are TRBV5-1 and TRBJ1-3, with 7 bases aligning to TRBD1. J was trimmed by 7 bases and V by 0 bases; bases with no gene match: 10. The CDR3 extends over 16 amino acids. CDR1 and CDR2 (germline): SGHRS, YFSETQ.